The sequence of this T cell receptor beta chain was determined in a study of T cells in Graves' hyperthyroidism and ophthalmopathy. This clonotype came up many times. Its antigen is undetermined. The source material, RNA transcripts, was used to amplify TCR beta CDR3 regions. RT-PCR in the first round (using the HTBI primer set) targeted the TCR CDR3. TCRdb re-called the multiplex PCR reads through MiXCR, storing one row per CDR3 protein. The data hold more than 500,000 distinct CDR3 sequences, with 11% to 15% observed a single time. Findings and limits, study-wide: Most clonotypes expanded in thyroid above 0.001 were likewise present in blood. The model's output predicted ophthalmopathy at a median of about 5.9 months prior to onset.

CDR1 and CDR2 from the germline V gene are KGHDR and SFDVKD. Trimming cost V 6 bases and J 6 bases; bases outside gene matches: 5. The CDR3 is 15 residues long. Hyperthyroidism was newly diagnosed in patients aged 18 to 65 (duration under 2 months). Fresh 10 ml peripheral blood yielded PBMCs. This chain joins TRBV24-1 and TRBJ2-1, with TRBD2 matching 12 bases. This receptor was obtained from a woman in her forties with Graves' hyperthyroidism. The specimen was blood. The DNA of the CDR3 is TGTGCCACCAGTCGGACTAGCGGGACCCGCAATGAGCAGTTCTTC. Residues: CATSRTSGTRNEQFF.